This T cell receptor beta chain was documented in a study of blood T cell repertoires in COVID-19. As for the study in general: The study drew acute and convalescent COVID-19 samples from the United States, Italy and Spain.

Ten or more counts support this clone. Looked up from germline, CDR1 is SQVTM and CDR2 is ANQGSEA. Unmatched junction bases numbered 5, after V lost 4 bases and J lost 4 bases. CDR3 length: 13 amino acids. Profiling relied on immunoSEQ multiplex PCR, and the TCRdb table lists in-frame clones only, not all of them. The table records about 70,000 clones, 75% to 90% of them present only once. The sequence was obtained from a man of 80 years or more with acute or convalescent COVID-19. The chain links TRBV29-1 to TRBJ1-1, with TRBD1 matching over 8 bases. Sequencing input: peripheral blood. CDR3 loop: CSVGTGIVTEAFF. The CDR3 bases are TGCAGCGTTGGGACAGGGATAGTCACTGAAGCTTTCTTT.